A single TCR beta chain is shown here with its context. Its antigen is as yet unknown. This sample is part of a study of cytomegalovirus exposure and HLA in healthy donors. PCR used 60 Vbeta primers and 13 Jbeta primers. The data were produced by immunoSEQ multiplex PCR, yet TCRdb's version contains in-frame clones alone and is incomplete. The table includes more than 95,000 clones, nearly 80% detected once. This CDR3 region has 15 residues. V lost 0 bases, J lost 4 bases, and 12 bases lay in between. Germline CDR1 reads KGHSH; CDR2 reads LQKENI. The study's findings and limits: Presence/absence results assume similar sequencing depth per donor, which may not hold. The study found most TCR sequences rare, yet found some public TCRs in many donors.

The sequence was collected from a man in his sixties in good health and CMV-seropositive. The rearrangement joins TRBV18 to TRBJ1-2, with a possible D match to TRBD1 (6 bases). The sequencing input was PBMCs. The CDR3 DNA reads as TGTGCCAGCTCACCACCGGCAGGGGTTGGCTATGGCTACACCTTC. It codes for CASSPPAGVGYGYTF. The full variable domain, completed using reference TRBV18 and TRBJ1-2, is NAGVMQNPRHLVRRRGQEARLRCSPMKGHSHVYWYRQLPEEGLKFMVYLQKENIIDESGMPKERFSAEFPKEGPSILRIQQVVRGDSAAYFCASSPPAGVGYGYTFGSGTRLTVV.